This entry is about one T cell receptor beta chain. This entry comes from a study of blood T cell repertoires in COVID-19. The CDR3 runs 13 residues. Per the germline V gene, CDR1 is ENHRY and CDR2 is SYGVKD. TCRdb keeps only in-frame clones here, not all; method: immunoSEQ multiplex PCR. The sample records 150,000 or so clones, 82% being singletons. This chain joins TRBV10-3 and TRBJ1-1; unclear D gene. The sequenced material came from peripheral blood. The source is a human donor with acute or convalescent COVID-19. The donor label of this sample is uncertain. CDR3 protein: CATVEDKSPEAFF. CDR3 DNA sequence: TGTGCTACCGTTGAAGATAAGAGCCCTGAAGCTTTCTTT.